This T cell receptor (beta chain) was sequenced in a study of blood T cell repertoires in COVID-19. Study overall: Acute-phase and convalescent COVID-19 samples originated in the United States, Italy and Spain. PBMCs, B-cell-depleted T cells, or T cells were the source of the cDNA or gDNA that made up the material.

This clone has a handful of counts. Study processing details: For nucleated cells, counts were estimated from reference gene primer amplification. Produced via immunoSEQ multiplex PCR; TCRdb's table is partial and in-frame only. Clone size and V and J calls were adopted from that table, with D and trimming inferred from the DNA. The sample consists of more than 200,000 clones, around 82% of them appearing once. The TCR originated in a woman in her forties or fifties with acute or convalescent COVID-19. The sample consisted of peripheral blood.

CDR3 sequence (DNA): TGTGCCAGTAGCGACAGGGGTGGGAACACTGAAGCTTTCTTT. Amino acid sequence: CASSDRGGNTEAFF. J is TRBJ1-1 and V is TRBV19; 8 nucleotides match TRBD1. V dropped 6 bases and J dropped 1; count of bases not matched to a gene: 4. The germline V gene encodes CDR1 LNHDA and CDR2 SQIVND (reference sequence). The CDR3 sequence is 14 residues long.